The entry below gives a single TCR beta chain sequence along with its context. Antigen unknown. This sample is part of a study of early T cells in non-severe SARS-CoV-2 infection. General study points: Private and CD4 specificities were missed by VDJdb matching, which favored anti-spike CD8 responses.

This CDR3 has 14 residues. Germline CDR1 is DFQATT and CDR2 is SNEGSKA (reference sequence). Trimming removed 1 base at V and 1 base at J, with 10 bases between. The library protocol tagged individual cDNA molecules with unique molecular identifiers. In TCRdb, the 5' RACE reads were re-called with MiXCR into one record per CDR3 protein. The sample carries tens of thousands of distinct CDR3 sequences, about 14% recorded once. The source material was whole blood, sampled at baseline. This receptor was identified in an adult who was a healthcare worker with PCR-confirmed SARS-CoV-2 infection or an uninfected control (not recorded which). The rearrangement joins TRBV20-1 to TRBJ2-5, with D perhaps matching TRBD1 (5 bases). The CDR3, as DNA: TGCAGTGCTAGAGCACAGGTCCCCCAAGAGACCCAGTACTTC. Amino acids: CSARAQVPQETQYF.